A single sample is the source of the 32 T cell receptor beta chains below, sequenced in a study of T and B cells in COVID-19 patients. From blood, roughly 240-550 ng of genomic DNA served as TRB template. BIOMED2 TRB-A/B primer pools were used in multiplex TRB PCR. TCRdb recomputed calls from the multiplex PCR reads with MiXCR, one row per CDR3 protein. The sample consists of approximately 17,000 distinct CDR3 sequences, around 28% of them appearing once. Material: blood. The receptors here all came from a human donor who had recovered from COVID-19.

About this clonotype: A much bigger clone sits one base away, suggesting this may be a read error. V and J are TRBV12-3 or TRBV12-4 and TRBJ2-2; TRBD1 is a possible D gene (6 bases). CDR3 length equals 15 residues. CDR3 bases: TGTGCCAACAGTCCCCGAGGGGGAGACACCGGGGAGCTGTTTTTT. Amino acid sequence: CANSPRGGDTGELFF.

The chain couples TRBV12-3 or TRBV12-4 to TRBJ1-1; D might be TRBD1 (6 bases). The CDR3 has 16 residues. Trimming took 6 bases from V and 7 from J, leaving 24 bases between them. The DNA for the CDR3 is TGTGCCAGCAGCCCCGGGGTTGGGGGGGCATCTGGTGAAGCTTTCTTT. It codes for CASSPGVGGASGEAFF.

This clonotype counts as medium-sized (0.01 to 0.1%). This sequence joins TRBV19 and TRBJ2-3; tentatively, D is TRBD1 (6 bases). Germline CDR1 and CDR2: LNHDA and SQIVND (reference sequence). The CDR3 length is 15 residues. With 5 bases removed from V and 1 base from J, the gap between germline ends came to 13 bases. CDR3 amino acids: CASSPRRQGTDTQYF. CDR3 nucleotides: TGTGCCAGTAGTCCTCGTCGACAGGGCACAGATACGCAGTATTTT.

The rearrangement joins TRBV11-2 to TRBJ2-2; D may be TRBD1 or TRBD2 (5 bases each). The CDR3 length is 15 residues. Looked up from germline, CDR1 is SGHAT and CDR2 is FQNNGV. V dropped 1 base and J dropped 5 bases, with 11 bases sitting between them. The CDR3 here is CASSLATGRTGELFF. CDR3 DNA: TGTGCCAGCAGCTTAGCGACGGGGCGGACCGGGGAGCTGTTTTTT. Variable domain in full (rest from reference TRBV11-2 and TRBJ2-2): EAGVAQSPRYKIIEKRQSVAFWCNPISGHATLYWYQQILGQGPKLLIQFQNNGVVDDSQLPKDRFSAERLKGVDSTLKIQPAKLEDSAVYLCASSLATGRTGELFFGEGSRLTVL.

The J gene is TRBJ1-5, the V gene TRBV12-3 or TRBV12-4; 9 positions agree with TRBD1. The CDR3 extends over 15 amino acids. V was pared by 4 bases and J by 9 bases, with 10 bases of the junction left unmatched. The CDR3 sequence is CASSSGQGNEGPQHF. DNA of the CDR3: TGTGCCAGCAGTTCCGGACAGGGGAACGAGGGGCCCCAGCATTTT.

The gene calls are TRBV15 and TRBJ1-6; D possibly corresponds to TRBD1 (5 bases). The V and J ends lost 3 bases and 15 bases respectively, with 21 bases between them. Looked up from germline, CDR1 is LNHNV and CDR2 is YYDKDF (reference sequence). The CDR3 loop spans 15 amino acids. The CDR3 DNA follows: TGTGCCACCAGCAGGAGGGGAATAGGGGAGAGCGGCCTCCACTTT. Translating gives CATSRRGIGESGLHF.

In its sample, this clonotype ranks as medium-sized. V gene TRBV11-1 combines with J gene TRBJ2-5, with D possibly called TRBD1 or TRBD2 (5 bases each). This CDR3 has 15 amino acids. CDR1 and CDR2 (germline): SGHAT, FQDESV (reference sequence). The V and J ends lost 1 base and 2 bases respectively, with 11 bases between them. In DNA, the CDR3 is TGTGCCAGCAGCTTAGGGGACCCGGGTCAAGAGACCCAGTACTTC. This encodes CASSLGDPGQETQYF.

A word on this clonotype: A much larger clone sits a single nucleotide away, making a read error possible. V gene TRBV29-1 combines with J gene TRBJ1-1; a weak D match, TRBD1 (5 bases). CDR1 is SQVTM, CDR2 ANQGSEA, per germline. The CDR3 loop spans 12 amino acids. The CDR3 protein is CCVVHGGTEAFF. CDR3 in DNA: TGCTGCGTTGTTCACGGGGGGACTGAAGCTTTCTTT.

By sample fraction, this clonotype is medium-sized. CDR3: CASSTDRAAAGELFF. The CDR3 coding sequence is TGTGCCAGTAGTACCGACAGGGCAGCGGCCGGGGAGCTGTTTTTT. The rearrangement joins TRBV19 to TRBJ2-2; 7 bases are a match to TRBD1. CDR1 and CDR2 (germline): LNHDA, SQIVND (reference sequence). The V and J ends lost 4 bases and 6 bases, in that order; junction bases with no gene match: 8. This CDR3 region has 15 residues.

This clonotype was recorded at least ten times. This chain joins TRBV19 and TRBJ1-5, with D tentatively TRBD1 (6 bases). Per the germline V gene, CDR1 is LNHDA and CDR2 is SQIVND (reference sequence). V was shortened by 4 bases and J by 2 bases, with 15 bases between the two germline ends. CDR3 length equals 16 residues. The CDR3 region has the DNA TGTGCCAGTAGTAGACTTCGGGGGCCTGGCAATCAGCCCCAGCATTTT. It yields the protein CASSRLRGPGNQPQHF.

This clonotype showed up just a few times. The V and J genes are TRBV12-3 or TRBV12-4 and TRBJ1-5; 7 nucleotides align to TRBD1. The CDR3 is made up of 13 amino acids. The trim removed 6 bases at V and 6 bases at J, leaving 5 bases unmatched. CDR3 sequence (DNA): TGTGCCAGCAGCCGTACAGGGGTTCAGCCCCAGCATTTT. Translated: CASSRTGVQPQHF.

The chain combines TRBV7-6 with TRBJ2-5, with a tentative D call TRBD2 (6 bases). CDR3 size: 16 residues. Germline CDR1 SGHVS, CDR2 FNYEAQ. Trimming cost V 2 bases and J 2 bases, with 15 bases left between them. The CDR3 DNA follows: TGTGCCAGCAGCTTAATTGGCGCGGGGCCACAAGAGACCCAGTACTTC. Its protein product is CASSLIGAGPQETQYF.

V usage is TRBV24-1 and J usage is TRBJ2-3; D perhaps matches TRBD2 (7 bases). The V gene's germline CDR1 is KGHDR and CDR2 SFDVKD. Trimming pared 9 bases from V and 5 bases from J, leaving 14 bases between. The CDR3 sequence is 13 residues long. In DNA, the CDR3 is TGTGCCACCGGGAGGGGGGGGAAAGATACGCAGTATTTT. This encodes CATGRGGKDTQYF.

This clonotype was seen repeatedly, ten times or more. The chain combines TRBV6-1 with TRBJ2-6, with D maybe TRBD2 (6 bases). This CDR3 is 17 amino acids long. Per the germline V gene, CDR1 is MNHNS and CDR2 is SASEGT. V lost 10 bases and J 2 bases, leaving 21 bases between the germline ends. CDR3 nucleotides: TGTGCCACCAGCCACCTCGCGGCGGGGACTGGGGCCAACGTCCTGACTTTC. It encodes CATSHLAAGTGANVLTF.

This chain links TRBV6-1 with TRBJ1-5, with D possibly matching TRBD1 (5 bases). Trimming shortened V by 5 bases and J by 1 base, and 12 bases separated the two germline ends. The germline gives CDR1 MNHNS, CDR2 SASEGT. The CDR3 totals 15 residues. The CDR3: CASSPPPGSNQPQHF. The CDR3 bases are TGTGCCAGCAGTCCTCCCCCAGGGAGCAATCAGCCCCAGCATTTT.

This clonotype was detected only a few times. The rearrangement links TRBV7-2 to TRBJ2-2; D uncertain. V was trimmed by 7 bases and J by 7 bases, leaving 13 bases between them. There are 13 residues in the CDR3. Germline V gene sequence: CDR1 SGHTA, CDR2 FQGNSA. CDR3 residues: CASTLGSIGELFF. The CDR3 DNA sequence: TGTGCCAGCACCCTAGGGTCCATCGGGGAGCTGTTTTTT.

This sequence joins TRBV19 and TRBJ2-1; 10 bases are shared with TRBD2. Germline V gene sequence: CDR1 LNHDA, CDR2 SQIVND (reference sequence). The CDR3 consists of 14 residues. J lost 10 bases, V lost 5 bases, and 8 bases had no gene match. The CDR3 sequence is CASSGAGGRDEQFF. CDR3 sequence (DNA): TGTGCCAGTAGTGGAGCGGGGGGGAGGGACGAGCAGTTCTTC.

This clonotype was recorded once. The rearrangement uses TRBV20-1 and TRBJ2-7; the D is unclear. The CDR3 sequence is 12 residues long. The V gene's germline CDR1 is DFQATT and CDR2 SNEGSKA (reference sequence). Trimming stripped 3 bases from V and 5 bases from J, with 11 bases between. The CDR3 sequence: CSASVKQDEQYF. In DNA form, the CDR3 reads TGCAGTGCTAGTGTGAAGCAGGACGAGCAGTACTTC.

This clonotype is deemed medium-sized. CDR3 region: CASSDGQGQGYTF. CDR3 in DNA: TGCGCCAGCAGTGATGGACAGGGACAAGGCTACACCTTC. The gene calls are TRBV10-1 and TRBJ1-2; 8 bases map to TRBD1. V trimming: 3 bases; J trimming: 8 bases; junction bases outside the gene matches: 5. This CDR3 has 13 amino acids. Germline V gene sequence: CDR1 WNHNN, CDR2 SYGVQD (reference sequence).

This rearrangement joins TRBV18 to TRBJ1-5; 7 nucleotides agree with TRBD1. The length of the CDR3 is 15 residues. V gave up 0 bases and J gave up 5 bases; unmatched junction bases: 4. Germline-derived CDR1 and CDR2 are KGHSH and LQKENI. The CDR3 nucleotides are TGTGCCAGCTCACCACCAAACAGGGGTGATCAGCCCCAGCATTTT. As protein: CASSPPNRGDQPQHF.

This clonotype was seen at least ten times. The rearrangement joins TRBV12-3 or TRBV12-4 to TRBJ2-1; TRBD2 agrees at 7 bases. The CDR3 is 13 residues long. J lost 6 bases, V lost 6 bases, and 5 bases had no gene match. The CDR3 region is CASRGGTANEQFF. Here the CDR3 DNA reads TGTGCCAGCAGGGGAGGGACGGCCAATGAGCAGTTCTTC.

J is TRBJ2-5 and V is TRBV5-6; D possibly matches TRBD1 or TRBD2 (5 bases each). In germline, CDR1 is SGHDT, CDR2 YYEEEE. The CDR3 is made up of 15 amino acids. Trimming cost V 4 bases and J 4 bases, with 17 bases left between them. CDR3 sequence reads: CASSPAAGGGETQYF. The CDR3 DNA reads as TGTGCCAGCAGCCCAGCGGCGGGTGGGGGAGAGACCCAGTACTTC. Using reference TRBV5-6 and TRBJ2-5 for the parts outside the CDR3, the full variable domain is DAGVTQSPTHLIKTRGQQVTLRCSPKSGHDTVSWYQQALGQGPQFIFQYYEEEERQRGNFPDRFSGHQFPNYSSELNVNALLLGDSALYLCASSPAAGGGETQYFGPGTRLLVL.

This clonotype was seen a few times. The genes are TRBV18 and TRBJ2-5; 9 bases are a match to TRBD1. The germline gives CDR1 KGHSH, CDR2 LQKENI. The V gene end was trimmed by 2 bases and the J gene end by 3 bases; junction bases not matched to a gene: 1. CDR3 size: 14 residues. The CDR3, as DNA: TGTGCCAGCTCACCAGGGACAGGGAAAGAGACCCAGTACTTC. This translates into CASSPGTGKETQYF.

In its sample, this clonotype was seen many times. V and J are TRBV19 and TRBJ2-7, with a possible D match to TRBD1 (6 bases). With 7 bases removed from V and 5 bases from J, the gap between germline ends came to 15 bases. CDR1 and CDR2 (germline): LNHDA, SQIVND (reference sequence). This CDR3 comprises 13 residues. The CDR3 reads CASKKKGGDEQYF. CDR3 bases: TGTGCCAGTAAAAAGAAAGGGGGAGACGAGCAGTACTTC.

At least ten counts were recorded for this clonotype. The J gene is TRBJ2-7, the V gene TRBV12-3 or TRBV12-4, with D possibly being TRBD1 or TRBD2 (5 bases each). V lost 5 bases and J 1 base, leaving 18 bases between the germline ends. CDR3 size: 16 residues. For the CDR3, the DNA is TGTGCCAGCAGTCCCGCCGGGACCCCCGGGTCCTACGAGCAGTACTTC. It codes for CASSPAGTPGSYEQYF.

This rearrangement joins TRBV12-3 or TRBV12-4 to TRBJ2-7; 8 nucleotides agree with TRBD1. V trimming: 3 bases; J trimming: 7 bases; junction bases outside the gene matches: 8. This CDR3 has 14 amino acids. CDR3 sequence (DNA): TGTGCCAGCAGTTTTTTGCAGGGGGCAGGGGAGCAGTACTTC. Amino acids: CASSFLQGAGEQYF.

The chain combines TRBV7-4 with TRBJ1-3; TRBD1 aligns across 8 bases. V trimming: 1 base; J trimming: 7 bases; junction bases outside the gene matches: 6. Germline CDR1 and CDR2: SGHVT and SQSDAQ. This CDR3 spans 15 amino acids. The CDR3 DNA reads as TGTGCCAGCAGCTTAGTCACAGGGGGGAAGAACACCATATATTTT. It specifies CASSLVTGGKNTIYF.

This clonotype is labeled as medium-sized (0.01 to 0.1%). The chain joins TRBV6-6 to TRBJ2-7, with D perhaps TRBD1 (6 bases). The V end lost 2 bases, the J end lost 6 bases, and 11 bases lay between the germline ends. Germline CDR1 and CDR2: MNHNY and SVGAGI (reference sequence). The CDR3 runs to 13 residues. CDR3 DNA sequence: TGTGCCAGCAGTTACACGACAGGTAGCGAGCAGTACTTC. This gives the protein CASSYTTGSEQYF.

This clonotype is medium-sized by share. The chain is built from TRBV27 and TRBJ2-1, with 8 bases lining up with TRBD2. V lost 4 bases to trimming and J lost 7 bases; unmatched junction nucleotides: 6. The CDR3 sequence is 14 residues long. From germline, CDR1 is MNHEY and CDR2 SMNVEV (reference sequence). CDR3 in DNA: TGTGCCAGCAGTTACACTAGCGGACTTAATGAGCAGTTCTTC. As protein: CASSYTSGLNEQFF.

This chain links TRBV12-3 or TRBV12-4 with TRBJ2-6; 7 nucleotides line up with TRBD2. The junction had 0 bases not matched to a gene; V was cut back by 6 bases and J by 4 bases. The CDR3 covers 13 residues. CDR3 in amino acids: CASRGGGANVLTF. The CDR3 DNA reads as TGTGCCAGCAGGGGGGGGGGGGCCAACGTCCTGACTTTC.

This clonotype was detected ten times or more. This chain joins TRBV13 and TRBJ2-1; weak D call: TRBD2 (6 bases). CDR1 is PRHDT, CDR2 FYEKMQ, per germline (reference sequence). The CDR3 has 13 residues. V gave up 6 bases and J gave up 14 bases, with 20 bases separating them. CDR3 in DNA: TGTGCCAGCAGTCGTGGGGAGGAATCTCGGAAGTTCTTC. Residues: CASSRGEESRKFF. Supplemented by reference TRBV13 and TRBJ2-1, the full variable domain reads AAGVIQSPRHLIKEKRETATLKCYPIPRHDTVYWYQQGPGQDPQFLISFYEKMQSDKGSIPDRFSAQQFSDYHSELNMSSLELGDSALYFCASSRGEESRKFFGPGTRLTVL.

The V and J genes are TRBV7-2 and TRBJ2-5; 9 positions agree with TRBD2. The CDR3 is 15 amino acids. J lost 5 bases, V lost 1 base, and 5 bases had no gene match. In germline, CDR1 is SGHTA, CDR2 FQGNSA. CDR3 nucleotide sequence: TGTGCCAGCAGCTTAGTAGCGGGAGTGGGGGAGACCCAGTACTTC. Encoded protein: CASSLVAGVGETQYF.